This T cell receptor (beta chain) emerged from a study of T cells after yellow fever vaccination. The germline CDR1 and CDR2 sequences are SGHTA and FQGNSA. Between the trimmed V and J ends, which lost 1 base and 6 bases, there was a span of 15 bases. This CDR3 comprises 15 residues. From the 5' RACE reads, TCRdb called clonotypes with MiXCR, one entry per CDR3 protein. Of about 350,000 distinct CDR3 sequences in the sample, approximately 13% are singletons; the top ten hold around 3%. Source: CD4+ T cells sorted from PBMCs, taken 15 days after the yellow fever booster vaccination. This clonotype originated in a man in his late teens or twenties who received the YFV17D yellow fever vaccine. The rearrangement uses TRBV7-2 and TRBJ2-5; the D gene is possibly TRBD2 (5 bases). The CDR3 sequence is CASSLETNERKTQYF. Here the CDR3 DNA reads TGTGCCAGCAGCTTAGAGACTAACGAAAGAAAGACCCAGTACTTC.